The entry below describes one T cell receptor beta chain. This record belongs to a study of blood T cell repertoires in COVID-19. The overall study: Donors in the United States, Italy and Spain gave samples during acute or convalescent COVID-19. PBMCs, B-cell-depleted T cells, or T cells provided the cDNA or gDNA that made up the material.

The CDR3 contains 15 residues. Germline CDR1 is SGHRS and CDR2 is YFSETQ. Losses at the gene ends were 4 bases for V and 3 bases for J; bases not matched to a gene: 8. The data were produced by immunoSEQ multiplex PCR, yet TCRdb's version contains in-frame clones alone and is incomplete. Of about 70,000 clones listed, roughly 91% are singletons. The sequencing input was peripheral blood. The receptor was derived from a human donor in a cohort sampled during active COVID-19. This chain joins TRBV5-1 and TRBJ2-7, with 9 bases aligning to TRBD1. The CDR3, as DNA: TGCGCCAGCAGCCCCGGGACAGGGATGGACTACGAGCAGTACTTC. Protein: CASSPGTGMDYEQYF.